This TCR beta chain stems from a study of blood T cell repertoires in COVID-19. The data were produced by immunoSEQ multiplex PCR, yet TCRdb's version contains in-frame clones alone and is incomplete. This table has 400,000 or so clones, approximately 90% appearing once. Sequencing used peripheral blood. This sequence was found in a woman aged 40 to 50 with COVID-19, enrolled during active disease.

CDR3 bases: TGCGCCAGCAGCCCGTTCCAACCAACAGGGCCTTACGAGCAGTACTTC. Translating gives CASSPFQPTGPYEQYF. This chain connects TRBV5-1 to TRBJ2-7, with D tentatively TRBD1 (6 bases). CDR1 is SGHRS and CDR2 is YFSETQ in the germline V gene. The V end was cut by 4 bases, the J end by 4 bases, with 21 bases between. CDR3 length: 16 residues.